The 27 T cell receptor beta chains below were found in one sample sequenced in a study of Ad26.COV2.S vaccination and SARS-CoV-2 variants. Treatment of the sample: around 19 received Ad26.COV2.S at low or high dose, single or two shots; five or six received placebo; per-sample allocation not given. Sampling was performed 63 days after the first vaccine or placebo injection. Only in-frame clones appear in the TCRdb table, and some are missing; sequencing was by immunoSEQ multiplex PCR. This table holds around 300,000 clones, 75% to 90% found once. The source material was peripheral blood, sampled in a trial of Ad26.COV2.S vaccine versus placebo. These receptors were collected from a person aged 18-65 years who received the Ad26.COV2.S COVID-19 vaccine or a placebo.

In its sample, this clone was seen once. The chain joins TRBV13 to TRBJ1-1; possibly TRBD1 for D (6 bases). This CDR3 is 13 amino acids long. V dropped 5 bases and J dropped 1 base, with 8 bases sitting between them. Germline V CDR1 and CDR2: PRHDT, FYEKMQ (reference sequence). The CDR3 nucleotides are TGTGCCAGCAGCCGGGGACAGAACACTGAAGCTTTCTTT. As protein: CASSRGQNTEAFF.

The chain is built from TRBV11-1 and TRBJ2-1, with 7 nucleotides matching TRBD2. The trim removed 7 bases at V and 0 bases at J, leaving 3 bases unmatched. The length of the CDR3 is 14 residues. The germline V gene has CDR1 SGHAT and CDR2 FQDESV (reference sequence). The CDR3 DNA sequence: TGTGCCAGCAACCCGGGAGGCTCCTACAATGAGCAGTTCTTC. This codes for CASNPGGSYNEQFF.

The chain has TRBV6-5 and TRBJ1-2, with TRBD1 identical over 8 bases. The CDR3 sequence is 13 residues long. Germline V gene data show CDR1 as MNHEY and CDR2 as SVGAGI. V dropped 5 bases and J dropped 8; count of bases not matched to a gene: 7. The CDR3 coding sequence is TGTGCCAGCAGTCCGGAACAGGGGGGCGGCTACACCTTC. Protein product: CASSPEQGGGYTF.

This chain connects TRBV6-2 or TRBV6-3 to TRBJ1-4; D unresolved. The CDR3 length is 17 residues. Trimming stripped 0 bases from V and 0 bases from J, with 11 bases between. CDR1 is MNHEY, CDR2 SVGEGT, per germline. The CDR3, as DNA: TGTGCCAGCAGTTACTCGCCCAGGTCCGCAACTAATGAAAAACTGTTTTTT. Translation gives CASSYSPRSATNEKLFF.

The V call is TRBV13, the J call TRBJ2-7, with a weak D call TRBD1 (5 bases). The length of the CDR3 is 13 residues. Germline lookup yields CDR1 PRHDT and CDR2 FYEKMQ (reference sequence). V lost 3 bases to trimming and J lost 3 bases, with 9 bases between them. CDR3 region: CASSLGQGYEQYF. In nucleotides, the CDR3 is TGTGCCAGCAGCTTGGGGCAGGGCTACGAGCAGTACTTC. Based on the CDR3 plus reference TRBV13 and TRBJ2-7, the full variable domain is AAGVIQSPRHLIKEKRETATLKCYPIPRHDTVYWYQQGPGQDPQFLISFYEKMQSDKGSIPDRFSAQQFSDYHSELNMSSLELGDSALYFCASSLGQGYEQYFGPGTRLTVT.

The chain carries TRBV6-5 and TRBJ1-6; 9 bases fit TRBD1. Germline CDR1 reads MNHEY; CDR2 reads SVGAGI. The CDR3 runs to 14 residues. V was pared by 6 bases and J by 6 bases, with 3 bases of the junction left unmatched. CDR3 loop: CASRATGGNSPLHF. Here the CDR3 DNA reads TGTGCCAGCAGAGCGACAGGGGGTAATTCACCCCTCCACTTT.

V is TRBV6-2 or TRBV6-3 and J is TRBJ1-5; perhaps TRBD1 as D (5 bases). The CDR3 runs 15 residues. In germline, CDR1 is MNHEY, CDR2 SVGEGT. Trimming removed 0 bases at V and 1 base at J, with 7 bases between. CDR3 region: CASSYSGGSNQPQHF. The CDR3 bases are TGTGCCAGCAGTTACTCGGGGGGAAGCAATCAGCCCCAGCATTTT.

The chain uses TRBV5-1 and TRBJ2-7, with 9 bases aligning to TRBD1. In germline, CDR1 is SGHRS, CDR2 YFSETQ. This CDR3 region has 15 residues. Trimming removed 4 bases from V and 2 bases from J; junction bases left unmatched: 7. The CDR3 loop is CASSLTGGSTYEQYF. The CDR3 nucleotides read TGCGCCAGCAGCCTGACAGGGGGTTCGACCTACGAGCAGTACTTC.

The chain uses TRBV5-1 and TRBJ2-7, with a tentative D call TRBD1 (5 bases). Germline CDR1 reads SGHRS; CDR2 reads YFSETQ. This CDR3 has 13 residues. V gave up 3 bases and J gave up 0 bases, with 7 bases separating them. DNA for the CDR3: TGCGCCAGCAGCTCGGACAACTCCTACGAGCAGTACTTC. It codes for CASSSDNSYEQYF.

V and J are TRBV5-1 and TRBJ2-1; D unresolved. V lost 0 bases and J 0 bases, leaving 7 bases between the germline ends. Germline V gives CDR1 SGHRS, CDR2 YFSETQ. This CDR3 is 15 amino acids long. CDR3 amino acids: CASSLAANSYNEQFF. The CDR3 DNA reads TGCGCCAGCAGCTTGGCCGCTAACTCCTACAATGAGCAGTTCTTC.

This rearrangement joins TRBV10-2 to TRBJ2-7, with no clear D. The CDR3 has 13 amino acids. Germline assignment: CDR1 WSHSY and CDR2 SAAADI. Trimming cost V 3 bases and J 5 bases, with 11 bases left between them. In DNA form, the CDR3 reads TGCGCCAGCAGTGATTTGTCGGGCAACGAGCAGTACTTC. Translating gives CASSDLSGNEQYF.

The chain is built from TRBV6-5 and TRBJ1-1; possibly TRBD1 for D (5 bases). CDR3 length: 14 residues. Germline CDR1 and CDR2: MNHEY and SVGAGI. V lost 4 bases and J lost 3, with 12 bases in between. The CDR3 sequence is CASSWGGEDTEAFF. As DNA, the CDR3 is TGTGCCAGCAGTTGGGGGGGAGAGGACACTGAAGCTTTCTTT.

This clone was seen a single time. The chain recombines TRBV5-1 with TRBJ2-1, with 10 bases aligning to TRBD2. This CDR3 contains 14 residues. Per germline, CDR1 SGHRS and CDR2 YFSETQ. The J segment lost 8 bases and the V segment lost 4 bases, leaving 6 bases of the junction unmatched. The CDR3 region is CASSLLAGVYEQFF. DNA for the CDR3: TGCGCCAGCAGCCTTCTAGCGGGAGTCTATGAGCAGTTCTTC.

This chain joins TRBV14 and TRBJ2-1; weak D call: TRBD2 (6 bases). Between the trimmed V and J ends, which lost 0 bases and 9 bases, there was a span of 12 bases. The CDR3 is made up of 14 amino acids. CDR1 and CDR2 (germline): SGHDN, FVKESK. The CDR3 nucleotides are TGTGCCAGCAGCCAAGATAGGGGACTGACTGAGCAGTTCTTC. Protein sequence: CASSQDRGLTEQFF.

This clone was found a few times. This chain joins TRBV19 and TRBJ1-3, with D maybe TRBD1 (6 bases). Germline V gene lookup returns CDR1 LNHDA and CDR2 SQIVND (reference sequence). V lost 4 bases, J lost 0 bases, and 28 bases lay in between. The CDR3 spans 21 residues. The CDR3 loop is CASSSYLGQQADGSSGNTIYF. CDR3 nucleotide sequence: TGTGCCAGTAGTAGCTACCTAGGACAGCAGGCGGACGGGTCCTCTGGAAACACCATATATTTT.

The rearrangement links TRBV27 to TRBJ2-7; TRBD1 matches 7 bases. V lost 1 base and J lost 3; bases outside the gene matches: 15. This CDR3 region has 18 residues. Germline V lookup: CDR1 MNHEY, CDR2 SMNVEV (reference sequence). The CDR3 sequence is CASSLFATPGQQLYEQYF. CDR3 nucleotide sequence: TGTGCCAGCAGTTTATTCGCGACTCCGGGACAGCAGCTCTACGAGCAGTACTTC.

CDR3 sequence reads: CASSQDTFYEQYF. CDR3 sequence (DNA): TGCGCCAGCAGCCAAGATACCTTTTACGAGCAGTACTTC. The chain couples TRBV4-1 to TRBJ2-7; D gene uncertain. The CDR3 has 13 amino acids. The V end lost 0 bases, the J end lost 4 bases, and 7 bases lay between the germline ends. Per germline, CDR1 MGHRA and CDR2 YSYEKL.

V is TRBV19 and J is TRBJ2-1, with 13 bases aligning to TRBD2. The CDR3 extends over 17 amino acids. The germline CDR1 and CDR2 sequences are LNHDA and SQIVND (reference sequence). The ends lost 8 bases at V and 3 bases at J; junction bases unmatched: 10. CDR3 in DNA: TGTGCCAGTCAAAACCGACTAGCGGGAGGATTCTACAATGAGCAGTTCTTC. Protein product: CASQNRLAGGFYNEQFF.

This clone appeared once. The chain uses TRBV5-1 and TRBJ2-5, with 10 nucleotides matching TRBD1. The CDR3 totals 15 residues. Germline CDR1 SGHRS, CDR2 YFSETQ. The ends lost 4 bases at V and 5 bases at J; junction bases unmatched: 8. CDR3 in DNA: TGCGCCAGCAGCACCCCGACAGGGGGCAGCGAGACCCAGTACTTC. It yields the protein CASSTPTGGSETQYF.

The chain links TRBV30 to TRBJ2-1; D unclear. The V end lost 2 bases, the J end lost 8 bases, and 10 bases lay between the germline ends. This CDR3 has 12 amino acids. The germline CDR1 and CDR2 sequences are GTSNPN and SVGIG (reference sequence). The CDR3 reads CAWSPRLDEQFF. CDR3 DNA sequence: TGTGCCTGGAGTCCCAGGTTGGATGAGCAGTTCTTC.

The chain links TRBV18 to TRBJ2-5; maybe TRBD2 (6 bases). The CDR3 has 14 residues. Germline CDR1 is KGHSH and CDR2 is LQKENI. V was pared by 6 bases and J by 2 bases, with 13 bases between. CDR3 DNA sequence: TGTGCCAGCTCGGGAGCGGGCCGGCAAGAGACCCAGTACTTC. Translated: CASSGAGRQETQYF.

This chain links TRBV28 with TRBJ2-7, with 8 nucleotides matching TRBD1. V dropped 2 bases and J dropped 3; count of bases not matched to a gene: 9. Germline V gives CDR1 MDHEN, CDR2 SYDVKM. This CDR3 comprises 16 residues. CDR3 region: CASSLPPRGHLYEQYF. The CDR3 DNA sequence: TGTGCCAGCAGTTTACCGCCCAGGGGGCACCTCTACGAGCAGTACTTC.

This clone was observed a single time. J is TRBJ2-3 and V is TRBV7-8; D is possibly TRBD2 (5 bases). CDR1 is SGHVS and CDR2 is FQNEAQ in the germline V gene. Trimming stripped 3 bases from V and 0 bases from J, with 25 bases between. CDR3 length: 20 residues. The CDR3 DNA follows: TGTGCCAGCAGCTTTACTGTCCGGGGAATTGTCTCCCCTAGCACAGATACGCAGTATTTT. As protein: CASSFTVRGIVSPSTDTQYF.

This rearrangement joins TRBV6-5 to TRBJ2-1; 10 bases fit TRBD2. The V gene's germline CDR1 is MNHEY and CDR2 SVGAGI. This CDR3 has 14 residues. Losses at the gene ends were 5 bases for V and 9 bases for J; bases not matched to a gene: 7. CDR3 amino acids: CASSRLAGDGEQFF. Written as DNA, the CDR3 is TGTGCCAGCAGTAGGCTAGCGGGAGACGGTGAGCAGTTCTTC.

V usage is TRBV27 and J usage is TRBJ1-5, with a tentative D call TRBD1 (6 bases). V was trimmed by 6 bases and J by 3 bases, leaving 12 bases between them. This CDR3 has 14 residues. Germline V gene sequence: CDR1 MNHEY, CDR2 SMNVEV (reference sequence). The CDR3 spells CASSPGADNQPQHF. CDR3 coding DNA: TGTGCCAGCAGCCCAGGGGCGGACAATCAGCCCCAGCATTTT.

The rearrangement links TRBV7-8 to TRBJ2-1; no firm D call. V shed 0 bases and J shed 7 bases, with 7 bases lying between them. CDR3 length: 13 amino acids. CDR1 is SGHVS and CDR2 is FQNEAQ in the germline V gene. CDR3 residues: CASSLALPNEQFF. As DNA, the CDR3 is TGTGCCAGCAGCTTAGCACTACCTAATGAGCAGTTCTTC.

The chain recombines TRBV5-1 with TRBJ2-2, with TRBD2 identical over 7 bases. The length of the CDR3 is 14 residues. J was trimmed by 0 bases and V by 7 bases; bases with no gene match: 3. CDR1 and CDR2 (germline): SGHRS, YFSETQ. The CDR3 DNA follows: TGCGCCAGCGGGAGGGAGTCGAACACCGGGGAGCTGTTTTTT. This translates into CASGRESNTGELFF.